This paragraph covers one T cell receptor beta chain sequence. Germline V CDR1 and CDR2: SNHLY, FYNNEI. V gave up 4 bases and J gave up 4 bases, with 16 bases separating them. This CDR3 comprises 15 residues. The entry originates in a study of blood T cell repertoires in COVID-19. Under the authors' procedure: Nucleated cell number was recorded as an estimate derived from reference gene primer amplification. This table comes from immunoSEQ multiplex PCR, and its TCRdb copy is limited to in-frame clones, with some not included. For V, J and clone size, that table is used; D and trimming come from the DNA. Among roughly 66,000 clones, around 90% were seen once, and the ten largest hold 7.3%.

The specimen was peripheral blood. The chain recombines TRBV2 with TRBJ1-2; D may be TRBD1 (6 bases). This clonotype originated in a human donor in a cohort sampled during active COVID-19. The CDR3 loop is CASSGGTKKAYGYTF. Written as DNA, the CDR3 is TGTGCCAGCAGTGGGGGGACAAAAAAAGCCTATGGCTACACCTTC.